The 23 T cell receptor beta chains reported below all come from one sample, sequenced in a study of cytomegalovirus exposure and HLA in healthy donors. The primer mix had 60 Vbeta and 13 Jbeta primers. The table came from immunoSEQ multiplex PCR; TCRdb's copy has only in-frame clones and leaves some out. The sample records 170,000 or so clones, approximately 80% being singletons. The specimen sequenced was PBMCs. These TCRs come from a woman aged 45-65 years in good health and CMV-seronegative.

V is TRBV19 and J is TRBJ2-7; TRBD2 might be the D (5 bases). The V and J ends lost 4 bases and 5 bases respectively, with 21 bases between them. This CDR3 region has 16 residues. Germline V CDR1 and CDR2: LNHDA, SQIVND (reference sequence). The CDR3 protein is CASSTDLLAGGHEQYF. CDR3 in DNA: TGTGCCAGTAGTACAGACCTCTTGGCAGGCGGGCACGAGCAGTACTTC.

This clone was seen a single time. The chain couples TRBV19 to TRBJ2-2; D is unclear. Germline values: CDR1 LNHDA, CDR2 SQIVND (reference sequence). This CDR3 comprises 14 residues. V was shortened by 3 bases and J by 1 base, with 6 bases between the two germline ends. This CDR3 reads CASSIHWNTGELFF. CDR3 DNA: TGTGCCAGTAGTATCCACTGGAACACCGGGGAGCTGTTTTTT.

The genes are TRBV7-8 and TRBJ1-5; D not certain. From germline, CDR1 is SGHVS and CDR2 FQNEAQ. The V and J ends lost 5 bases and 2 bases respectively, with 13 bases between them. This CDR3 comprises 15 residues. CDR3 nucleotides: TGTGCCAGCAGCCCCCGGGTCCGGGGCAATCAGCCCCAGCATTTT. Its protein is CASSPRVRGNQPQHF.

The chain links TRBV28 to TRBJ1-1; D is ambiguous. The CDR3 is 14 amino acids. Per germline, CDR1 MDHEN and CDR2 SYDVKM. V was cut by 1 base and J by 3 bases, with 9 bases left in between. CDR3 nucleotide sequence: TGTGCCAGCAGTTTATACGTCGGGGACACTGAAGCTTTCTTT. Translating it yields CASSLYVGDTEAFF.

V and J are TRBV5-1 and TRBJ1-1, with TRBD1 identical over 12 bases. V gave up 4 bases and J gave up 5 bases; unmatched junction bases: 6. CDR3 length equals 15 residues. The germline V gene encodes CDR1 SGHRS and CDR2 YFSETQ. The DNA of the CDR3 is TGCGCCAGCAGCAAAGGGACAGGGGGCGGAACTGAAGCTTTCTTT. Amino acid sequence: CASSKGTGGGTEAFF.

The chain employs TRBV5-1 and TRBJ2-3; TRBD2 matches 8 bases. Per germline, CDR1 SGHRS and CDR2 YFSETQ. This CDR3 has 15 amino acids. The trim removed 9 bases at V and 0 bases at J, leaving 9 bases unmatched. CDR3 residues: CATSLAGTSTDTQYF. For the CDR3, the DNA is TGCGCCACCTCTCTAGCGGGCACTAGCACAGATACGCAGTATTTT.

This clone was observed a handful of times. The chain links TRBV5-4 to TRBJ2-7, with 8 bases matching TRBD1. This CDR3 comprises 13 residues. V was clipped by 3 bases and J by 5 bases; unmatched bases: 4. The V gene's germline CDR1 is SGHNT and CDR2 YYREEE (reference sequence). CDR3 nucleotide sequence: TGTGCCAGCAGCTCCGGACAGGGCAACGAGCAGTACTTC. Translation gives CASSSGQGNEQYF.

This chain joins TRBV6-5 and TRBJ2-7; TRBD2 might be the D (5 bases). This CDR3 is built from 13 residues. V lost 5 bases and J 2 bases, leaving 10 bases between the germline ends. Germline V gene data show CDR1 as MNHEY and CDR2 as SVGAGI. The CDR3 is CASSDERTYEQYF. The CDR3 coding sequence is TGTGCCAGCAGTGACGAGCGGACCTACGAGCAGTACTTC.

The V and J genes are TRBV4-3 and TRBJ2-7, with D perhaps matching TRBD2 (6 bases). The CDR3 runs 19 residues. Between the trimmed V and J ends, which lost 0 bases and 2 bases, there was a span of 23 bases. Germline CDR1 is LGHNA and CDR2 is YSLEER. CDR3 loop: CASSQEPLPGTEPPYEQYF. DNA for the CDR3: TGCGCCAGCAGCCAAGAACCACTTCCCGGGACTGAACCTCCCTACGAGCAGTACTTC.

V and J are TRBV6-5 and TRBJ2-7, with D hard to call. The CDR3 consists of 15 residues. The germline V gene has CDR1 MNHEY and CDR2 SVGAGI. Trimming stripped 5 bases from V and 7 bases from J, with 21 bases between. The CDR3: CASSPDFLSYGEQYF. The CDR3 nucleotides read TGTGCCAGCAGTCCCGACTTCCTATCCTACGGTGAGCAGTACTTC.

V and J are TRBV7-3 and TRBJ2-3; possible D gene TRBD1, 5 bases. The CDR3 sequence is 14 residues long. V gave up 1 base and J gave up 4 bases, with 9 bases separating them. Germline-derived CDR1 and CDR2 are SGHTA and FQGTGA. The chain's CDR3 is CASSLSQGADTQYF. In DNA form, the CDR3 reads TGTGCCAGCAGCTTAAGTCAGGGTGCAGATACGCAGTATTTT.

The rearrangement joins TRBV19 to TRBJ1-2; 7 bases agree with TRBD1. Germline V lookup: CDR1 LNHDA, CDR2 SQIVND (reference sequence). The CDR3 is 17 residues long. J was trimmed by 1 base and V by 3 bases; bases with no gene match: 11. The CDR3 coding sequence is TGTGCCAGTAGTATTGGCCCCGACAGGGCGAATAACTATGGCTACACCTTC. This gives the protein CASSIGPDRANNYGYTF.

This rearrangement joins TRBV7-9 to TRBJ1-2; D gene ambiguous. With 5 bases removed from V and 4 bases from J, the gap between germline ends came to 17 bases. There are 15 residues in the CDR3. Germline assignment: CDR1 SEHNR and CDR2 FQNEAQ (reference sequence). The CDR3 loop is CASSRAMSLFYGYTF. As DNA, the CDR3 is TGTGCCAGCAGCCGAGCAATGTCCCTCTTCTATGGCTACACCTTC.

J is TRBJ1-1 and V is TRBV4-1; D is perhaps TRBD1 (6 bases). Trimming removed 1 base from V and 7 bases from J, with 13 bases in between. The CDR3 length is 14 residues. Germline values: CDR1 MGHRA, CDR2 YSYEKL. CDR3 coding DNA: TGCGCCAGCAGCCAAGGTTCCGGGACACTTGAAGCTTTCTTT. Encoded protein: CASSQGSGTLEAFF.

V gene TRBV28 combines with J gene TRBJ2-7, with 7 bases matching TRBD2. Germline loops: CDR1 MDHEN, CDR2 SYDVKM. CDR3 length equals 16 residues. J was trimmed by 3 bases and V by 3 bases; bases with no gene match: 11. The CDR3 sequence: CASSFDSGRGSYEQYF. In DNA, the CDR3 is TGTGCCAGCAGTTTCGACAGCGGTCGCGGGAGCTACGAGCAGTACTTC.

V and J are TRBV5-1 and TRBJ2-7, with 10 bases lining up with TRBD1. Losses at the gene ends were 4 bases for V and 1 base for J; bases not matched to a gene: 2. Germline V gene sequence: CDR1 SGHRS, CDR2 YFSETQ. The CDR3 is 14 residues long. CDR3 protein: CASSRGQGSYEQYF. In DNA, the CDR3 is TGCGCCAGCAGCCGGGGACAGGGGTCCTACGAGCAGTACTTC.

The table lists this clone with a few counts. CDR3 protein: CASSLEGEAFF. CDR3 bases: TGTGCCAGCAGCCTGGAGGGAGAAGCTTTCTTT. V usage is TRBV28 and J usage is TRBJ1-1; D is ambiguous. V shed 6 bases and J shed 8 bases, with 10 bases lying between them. The CDR3 is 11 residues long. CDR1 is MDHEN, CDR2 SYDVKM, per germline.

The chain employs TRBV19 and TRBJ2-1, with TRBD2 matching 7 bases. Losses at the gene ends were 3 bases for V and 7 bases for J; bases not matched to a gene: 9. The CDR3 totals 15 residues. Germline V CDR1 and CDR2: LNHDA, SQIVND (reference sequence). CDR3 residues: CASSIFWGRANEQFF. CDR3 sequence (DNA): TGTGCCAGTAGTATCTTTTGGGGGAGGGCTAATGAGCAGTTCTTC.

This clone was recorded once. This chain connects TRBV28 to TRBJ2-5; D possibly corresponds to TRBD1 (6 bases). The DNA end lines up better with TRBJ2-7; the J call may be wrong. CDR3 length: 12 residues. Germline V gene lookup returns CDR1 MDHEN and CDR2 SYDVKM. In nucleotides, the CDR3 is TGTGCCAGCACCACACAGGGCCACGAGCAGTACTTC. It is translated as CASTTQGHEQYF.

Points on this clone: In this CDR3 the conserved last residue, phenylalanine or tryptophan, is missing, so a read error is likely. No DNA is shown, since the ends of the CDR3 on it are uncertain; the CDR3 is the one TCRdb lists. The chain links TRBV5-8 to TRBJ2-3; TRBD1, the table's D call, lacks a check against the DNA. Germline lookup yields CDR1 SGHTS and CDR2 YDEGEE. Termini included, the CDR3 measures 11 amino acids. Here the CDR3 reads CASSGGTGGVL.

The genes are TRBV5-1 and TRBJ1-4; TRBD1 matches 12 bases. Germline V gene lookup returns CDR1 SGHRS and CDR2 YFSETQ. V gave up 4 bases and J gave up 3 bases; unmatched junction bases: 7. The CDR3 length is 17 residues. CDR3: CASSPGTGGTANEKLFF. CDR3 bases: TGCGCCAGCAGCCCGGGGACAGGGGGCACTGCTAATGAAAAACTGTTTTTT.

The chain is built from TRBV7-8 and TRBJ1-5; 9 nucleotides line up with TRBD1. CDR1 is SGHVS, CDR2 FQNEAQ, per germline. V dropped 5 bases and J dropped 1; count of bases not matched to a gene: 6. The CDR3 has 16 amino acids. The CDR3 region has the DNA TGTGCCAGCAGCCAGGGACAGGGAAGGAGCAATCAGCCCCAGCATTTT. Encoded protein: CASSQGQGRSNQPQHF.

This clone was found a few times. V is TRBV11-2 and J is TRBJ2-1; the match to TRBD2 covers 10 bases. V shed 0 bases and J 8 bases; nucleotides not matched to a gene: 4. Germline assignment: CDR1 SGHAT and CDR2 FQNNGV. The CDR3 is made up of 15 amino acids. DNA of the CDR3: TGTGCCAGCAGCTTAGAAGTAGCGGGAGGCTATGAGCAGTTCTTC. This gives the protein CASSLEVAGGYEQFF.